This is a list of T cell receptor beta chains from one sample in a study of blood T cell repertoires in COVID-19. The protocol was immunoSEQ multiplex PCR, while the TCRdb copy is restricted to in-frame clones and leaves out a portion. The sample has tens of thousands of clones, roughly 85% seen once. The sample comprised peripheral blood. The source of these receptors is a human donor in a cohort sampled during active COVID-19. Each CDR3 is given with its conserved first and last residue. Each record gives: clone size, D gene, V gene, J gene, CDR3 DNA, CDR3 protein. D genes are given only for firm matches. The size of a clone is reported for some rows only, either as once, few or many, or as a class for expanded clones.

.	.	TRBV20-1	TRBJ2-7	TGCAGTGTTGGTCCTACCTACGAGCAGTACTTC	CSVGPTYEQYF
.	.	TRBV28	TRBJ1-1	TGTGCCAGCAGTTTAAGTCAGGGAATCACTGAAGCTTTCTTT	CASSLSQGITEAFF
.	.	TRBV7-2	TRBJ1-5	TGTGCCAGCAGCTTAACGGGAGAAGGGGCCCAGCCCCAGCATTTT	CASSLTGEGAQPQHF
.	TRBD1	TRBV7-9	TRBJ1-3	TGTGCCAGCAGCCCCGCGACAGGGGTTGGAAACACCATATATTTT	CASSPATGVGNTIYF
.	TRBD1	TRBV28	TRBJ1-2	TGTGCCAGCAGTCCAGGGGGTCTGGGGGCTAACTATGGCTACACCTTC	CASSPGGLGANYGYTF
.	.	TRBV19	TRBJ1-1	TGTGCCAGTAGTACAAGGACAGACAAGAACACTGAAGCTTTCTTT	CASSTRTDKNTEAFF
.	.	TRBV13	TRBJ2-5	TGTGCCAGCAGCTTAGGGTTTAGGCAGGGAGAGACCCAGTACTTC	CASSLGFRQGETQYF
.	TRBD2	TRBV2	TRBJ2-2	TGTGCCAGCAGTACCGGGACTAGCGGGGGGGCGAACACCGGGGAGCTGTTTTTT	CASSTGTSGGANTGELFF
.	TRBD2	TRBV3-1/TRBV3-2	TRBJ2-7	TGTGCCAGCAGCCTCCGGGGGGTCTACGAGCAGTACTTC	CASSLRGVYEQYF
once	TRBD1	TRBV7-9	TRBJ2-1	TGTGCCAGCAGCACAGACAGGGGTTCCTACAATGAGCAGTTCTTC	CASSTDRGSYNEQFF
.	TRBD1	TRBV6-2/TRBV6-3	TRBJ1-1	TGTGCCAGCAGTTGGACAGGGCTCGGTGAAGCTTTCTTT	CASSWTGLGEAFF
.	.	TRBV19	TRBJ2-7	TGTGCCAGTACCCCAGGAATCGGGGATAGCTCCTACGAGCAGTACTTC	CASTPGIGDSSYEQYF
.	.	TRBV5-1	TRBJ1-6	TGCGCCAGCAGCCTGGGAGGGTTTGGTAATTCACCCCTCCACTTT	CASSLGGFGNSPLHF
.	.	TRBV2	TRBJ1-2	TGTGCCAGCAGTGATTTGGTAGGGGGACCTGGTGGCTACACCTTC	CASSDLVGGPGGYTF
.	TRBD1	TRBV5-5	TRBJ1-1	TGTGCCAGCAGCGCTTCGACAGGGGCGAACACTGAAGCTTTCTTT	CASSASTGANTEAFF
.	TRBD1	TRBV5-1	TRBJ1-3	TGCGCCAGCAGCGAACAGGGGGCGGCTGGAAACACCATATATTTT	CASSEQGAAGNTIYF
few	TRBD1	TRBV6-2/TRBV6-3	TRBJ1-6	TGTGCCAGCAGTTACTCCGAAGGACAGGTCTTGAATTCACCCCTCCACTTT	CASSYSEGQVLNSPLHF
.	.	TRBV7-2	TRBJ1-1	TGTGCCAGCAGCTTAGCGCAGACAGAGAACACTGAAGCTTTCTTT	CASSLAQTENTEAFF
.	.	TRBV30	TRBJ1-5	TGTGCCTGGAGTCACAGGGAGCGTCAGCCCCAGCATTTT	CAWSHRERQPQHF
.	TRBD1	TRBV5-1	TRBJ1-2	TGCGCCAGCAGCCCGGAGGGGACAGGGGGCATCGACTATGGCTACACCTTC	CASSPEGTGGIDYGYTF